The present entry profiles one TCR beta chain with its context. It was with a sample-barcoded 5' primer and a J-beta primer mix that a second PCR of about 7 to 12 cycles was run. TCRdb independently ran MiXCR on the 5' RACE reads; one entry per CDR3 protein. The sample lists 920,000 or so distinct CDR3 sequences; under 45% were seen once. The data belong to a study of blood T cells in healthy people across ages. The germline V gene has CDR1 WNHNN and CDR2 SYGVQD (reference sequence). The CDR3 is 15 residues long. Deletions cut 3 bases from V and 3 bases from J, with 14 bases between. Sequencing was done on a sample of blood. The chain combines TRBV10-1 with TRBJ2-5, with D possibly called TRBD1 or TRBD2 (5 bases each). The TCR sequence derives from a woman in her sixties or seventies in good health. Written as DNA, the CDR3 is TGCGCCAGCAGTGACACCCGGGACCGTAAAGAGACCCAGTACTTC. Its protein product is CASSDTRDRKETQYF.